The table lists the clone carrying this TCR beta chain with a few counts. The data stem from a study of response to subunit inactivated influenza vaccine. V gave up 5 bases and J gave up 9 bases, with 11 bases separating them. Germline CDR1 MRHNA, CDR2 SNTAGT. The length of the CDR3 is 13 residues. TCRdb reprocessed the RT-PCR reads via MiXCR and lists one record per CDR3 protein. The table records over 300,000 distinct CDR3 sequences, 21% of them present only once. This receptor was obtained from a man in his fifties or sixties who received an inactivated influenza vaccine. The source material was PBMCs from blood, sampled 21 months after vaccination. The chain carries TRBV6-4 and TRBJ1-6; D ambiguous. CDR3 nucleotide sequence: TGTGCCAGCAGTAAGGGCATTTCTTCACCCCTCCACTTT. Its translation: CASSKGISSPLHF.